This T cell receptor (beta chain) was sequenced in a study of shared T cell receptors in the human thymus. The repertoire was sequenced with immunoSEQ multiplex PCR; TCRdb's copy has only in-frame clones and lacks some. The sample includes hundreds of thousands of clones, roughly 94% of them seen just once. The TCR was taken from a human donor. Sequenced sample: thymocytes.

CDR3 region: CASSSFGALTEAFF. In nucleotides, the CDR3 is TGTGCCAGCAGTTCCTTCGGGGCGCTAACTGAAGCTTTCTTT. The chain has TRBV27 and TRBJ1-1, with TRBD1 as a possible D gene (5 bases). The germline V gene has CDR1 MNHEY and CDR2 SMNVEV (reference sequence). The CDR3 extends over 14 amino acids. The V end was cut by 4 bases, the J end by 5 bases, with 14 bases between.